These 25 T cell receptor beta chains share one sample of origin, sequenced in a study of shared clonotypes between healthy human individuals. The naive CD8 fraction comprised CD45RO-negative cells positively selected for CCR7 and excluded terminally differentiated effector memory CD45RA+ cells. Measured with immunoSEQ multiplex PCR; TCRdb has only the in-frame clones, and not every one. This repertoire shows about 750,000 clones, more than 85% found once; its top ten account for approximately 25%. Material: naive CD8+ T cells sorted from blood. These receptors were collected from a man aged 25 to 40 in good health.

CDR3: CASSPITGGINYGYTF. CDR3 in DNA: TGTGCCAGCAGCCCGATAACAGGGGGCATCAACTATGGCTACACCTTC. The chain is built from TRBV7-9 and TRBJ1-2; TRBD1 matches 9 bases. The CDR3 totals 16 residues. In germline, CDR1 is SEHNR, CDR2 FQNEAQ (reference sequence). V gave up 5 bases and J gave up 2 bases; unmatched junction bases: 9.

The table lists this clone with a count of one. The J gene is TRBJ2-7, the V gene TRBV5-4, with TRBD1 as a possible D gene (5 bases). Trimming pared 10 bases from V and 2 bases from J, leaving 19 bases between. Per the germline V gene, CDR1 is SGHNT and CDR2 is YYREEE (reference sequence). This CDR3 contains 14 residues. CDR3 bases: TGTGCCTGGGGCCAAAAGTTATTGGCCTACGAGCAGTACTTC. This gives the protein CAWGQKLLAYEQYF.

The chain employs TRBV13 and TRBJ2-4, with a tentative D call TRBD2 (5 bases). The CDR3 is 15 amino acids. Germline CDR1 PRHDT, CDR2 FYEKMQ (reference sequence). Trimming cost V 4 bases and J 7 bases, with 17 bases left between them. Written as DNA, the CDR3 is TGTGCCAGCAGCTCCACAGCGGCCCGAGGGAACATTCAGTACTTC. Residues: CASSSTAARGNIQYF. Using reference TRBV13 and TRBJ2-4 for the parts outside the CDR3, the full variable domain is AAGVIQSPRHLIKEKRETATLKCYPIPRHDTVYWYQQGPGQDPQFLISFYEKMQSDKGSIPDRFSAQQFSDYHSELNMSSLELGDSALYFCASSSTAARGNIQYFGAGTRLSVL.

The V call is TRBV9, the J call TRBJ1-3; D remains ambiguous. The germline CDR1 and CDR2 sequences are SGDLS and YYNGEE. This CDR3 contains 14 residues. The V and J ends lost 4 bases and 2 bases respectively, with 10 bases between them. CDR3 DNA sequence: TGTGCCAGCAGCCCCGGGCCCACTGGAAACACCATATATTTT. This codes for CASSPGPTGNTIYF.

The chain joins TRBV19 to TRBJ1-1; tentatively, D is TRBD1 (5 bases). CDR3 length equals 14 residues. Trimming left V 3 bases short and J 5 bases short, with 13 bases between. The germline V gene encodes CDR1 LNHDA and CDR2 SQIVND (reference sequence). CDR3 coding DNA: TGTGCCAGTAGTATGGGAAGGGGTGAGACTGAAGCTTTCTTT. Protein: CASSMGRGETEAFF.

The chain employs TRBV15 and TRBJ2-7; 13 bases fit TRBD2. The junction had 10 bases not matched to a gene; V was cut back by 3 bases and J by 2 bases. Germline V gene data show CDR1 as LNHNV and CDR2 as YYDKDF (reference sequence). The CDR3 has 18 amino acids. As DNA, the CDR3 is TGTGCCACCAGCAGCCCCCGGACTAGCGGGAGTCCCGCCTACGAGCAGTACTTC. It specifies CATSSPRTSGSPAYEQYF.

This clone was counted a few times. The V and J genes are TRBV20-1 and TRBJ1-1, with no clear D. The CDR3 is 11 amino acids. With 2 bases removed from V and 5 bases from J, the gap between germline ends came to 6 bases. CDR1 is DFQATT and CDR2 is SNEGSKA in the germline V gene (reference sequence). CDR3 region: CSARTGTEAFF. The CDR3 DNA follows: TGCAGTGCTAGAACGGGAACTGAAGCTTTCTTT.

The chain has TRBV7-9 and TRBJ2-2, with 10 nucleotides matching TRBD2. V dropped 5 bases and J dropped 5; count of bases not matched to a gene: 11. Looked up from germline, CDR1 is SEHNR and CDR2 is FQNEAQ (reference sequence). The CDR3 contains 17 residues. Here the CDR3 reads CASSAPLAGAYTGELFF. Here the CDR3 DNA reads TGTGCCAGCAGCGCGCCCCTAGCGGGAGCTTATACCGGGGAGCTGTTTTTT.

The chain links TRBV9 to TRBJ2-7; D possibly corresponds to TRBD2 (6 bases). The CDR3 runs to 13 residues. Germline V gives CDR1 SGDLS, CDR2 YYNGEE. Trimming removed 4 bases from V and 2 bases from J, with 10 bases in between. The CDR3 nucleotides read TGTGCCAGCAGCTCCGGGGGAGCCTACGAGCAGTACTTC. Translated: CASSSGGAYEQYF.

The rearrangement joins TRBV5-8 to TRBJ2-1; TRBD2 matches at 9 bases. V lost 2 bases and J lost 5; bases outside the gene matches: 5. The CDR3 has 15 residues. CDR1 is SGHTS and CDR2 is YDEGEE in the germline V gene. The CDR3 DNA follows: TGTGCCAGCAGCTTCCGGACTAGCGCTGACAATGAGCAGTTCTTC. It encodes CASSFRTSADNEQFF.

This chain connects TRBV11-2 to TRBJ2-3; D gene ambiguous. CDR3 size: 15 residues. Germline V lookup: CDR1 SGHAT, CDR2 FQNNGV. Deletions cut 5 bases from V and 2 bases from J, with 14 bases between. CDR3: CASSPGVQDTDTQYF. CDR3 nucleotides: TGTGCCAGCAGCCCCGGTGTGCAGGACACAGATACGCAGTATTTT.

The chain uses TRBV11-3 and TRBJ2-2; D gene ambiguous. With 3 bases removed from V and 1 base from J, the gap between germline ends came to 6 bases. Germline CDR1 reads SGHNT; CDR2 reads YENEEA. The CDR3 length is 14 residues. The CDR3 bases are TGTGCCAGCAGCTTGCACGGGAACACCGGGGAGCTGTTTTTT. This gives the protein CASSLHGNTGELFF.

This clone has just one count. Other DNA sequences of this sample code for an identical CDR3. The CDR3 DNA reads as TGTGCCAGCAGCCCCTGGGGGACCGGGGAGCTGTTTTTT. Protein product: CASSPWGTGELFF. The chain has TRBV9 and TRBJ2-2; perhaps D is TRBD1 or TRBD2 (5 bases each). This CDR3 contains 13 residues. V was cut by 4 bases and J by 5 bases, with 9 bases left in between. CDR1 is SGDLS and CDR2 is YYNGEE in the germline V gene.

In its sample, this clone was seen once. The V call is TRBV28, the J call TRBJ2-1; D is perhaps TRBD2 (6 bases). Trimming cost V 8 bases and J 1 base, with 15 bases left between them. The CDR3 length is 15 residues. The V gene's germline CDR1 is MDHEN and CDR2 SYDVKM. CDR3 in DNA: TGTGCCAGCGGCACGGGAGTTAGGTCCTACAATGAGCAGTTCTTC. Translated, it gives CASGTGVRSYNEQFF.

The CDR3 DNA sequence: TGTGCCAGCAGTGAATCTCTCACGGTTCGGACCTACGAGCAGTACTTC. It encodes CASSESLTVRTYEQYF. The chain is built from TRBV25-1 and TRBJ2-7; no firm D call. V lost 1 base and J 2 bases, leaving 15 bases between the germline ends. Germline lookup yields CDR1 MGHDK and CDR2 SYGVNS. The CDR3 contains 16 residues.

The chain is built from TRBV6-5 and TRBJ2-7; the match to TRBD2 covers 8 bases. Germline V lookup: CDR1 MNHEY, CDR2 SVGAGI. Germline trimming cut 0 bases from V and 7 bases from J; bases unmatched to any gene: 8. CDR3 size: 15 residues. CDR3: CASSYSTAGAGEQYF. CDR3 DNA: TGTGCCAGCAGTTACTCGACAGCGGGGGCGGGGGAGCAGTACTTC.

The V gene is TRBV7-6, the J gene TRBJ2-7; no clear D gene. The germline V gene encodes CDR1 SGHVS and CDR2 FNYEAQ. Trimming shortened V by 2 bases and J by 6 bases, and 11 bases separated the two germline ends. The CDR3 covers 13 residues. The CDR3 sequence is CASSLSVWVEQYF. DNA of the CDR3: TGTGCCAGCAGCTTATCCGTATGGGTCGAGCAGTACTTC.

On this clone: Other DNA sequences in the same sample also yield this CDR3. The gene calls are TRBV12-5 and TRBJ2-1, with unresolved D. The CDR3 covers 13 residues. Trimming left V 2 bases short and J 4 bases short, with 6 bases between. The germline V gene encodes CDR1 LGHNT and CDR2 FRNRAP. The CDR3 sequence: CASGLYGYNEQFF. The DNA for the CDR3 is TGTGCTAGTGGTTTGTATGGGTACAATGAGCAGTTCTTC.

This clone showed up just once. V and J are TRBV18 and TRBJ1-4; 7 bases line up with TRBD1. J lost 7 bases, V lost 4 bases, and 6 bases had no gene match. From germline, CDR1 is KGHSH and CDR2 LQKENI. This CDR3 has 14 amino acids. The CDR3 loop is CASSLRDRTEKLFF. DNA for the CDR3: TGTGCCAGCTCACTACGGGACAGAACTGAAAAACTGTTTTTT.

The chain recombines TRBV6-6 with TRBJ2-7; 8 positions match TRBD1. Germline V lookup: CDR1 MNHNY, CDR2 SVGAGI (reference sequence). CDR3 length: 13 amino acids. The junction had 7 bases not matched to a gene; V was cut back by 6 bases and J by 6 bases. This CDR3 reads CASSPGQVVEQYF. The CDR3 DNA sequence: TGTGCCAGCAGCCCGGGACAGGTCGTCGAGCAGTACTTC.

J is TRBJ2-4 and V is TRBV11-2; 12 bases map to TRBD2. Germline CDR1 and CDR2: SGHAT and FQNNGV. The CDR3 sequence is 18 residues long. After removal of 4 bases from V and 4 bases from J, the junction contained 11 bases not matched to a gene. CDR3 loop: CASSSRLAGEAPKNIQYF. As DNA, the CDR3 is TGTGCCAGCAGCTCCCGACTAGCGGGAGAGGCCCCTAAAAACATTCAGTACTTC.

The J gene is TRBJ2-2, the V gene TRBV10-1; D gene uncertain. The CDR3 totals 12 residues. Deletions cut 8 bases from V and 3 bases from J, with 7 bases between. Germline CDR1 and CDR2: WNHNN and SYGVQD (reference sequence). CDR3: CASEDHTGELFF. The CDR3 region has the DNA TGCGCCAGCGAGGATCACACCGGGGAGCTGTTTTTT.

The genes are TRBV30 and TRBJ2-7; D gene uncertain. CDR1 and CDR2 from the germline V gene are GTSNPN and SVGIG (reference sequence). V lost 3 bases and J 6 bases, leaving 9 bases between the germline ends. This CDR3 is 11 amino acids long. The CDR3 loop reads CAWRESVEQYF. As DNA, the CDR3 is TGTGCCTGGAGAGAGAGCGTCGAGCAGTACTTC.

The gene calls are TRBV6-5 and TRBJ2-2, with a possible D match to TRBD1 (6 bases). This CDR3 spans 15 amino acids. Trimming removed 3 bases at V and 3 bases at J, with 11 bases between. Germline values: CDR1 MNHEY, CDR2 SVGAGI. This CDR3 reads CASSYFQGYTGELFF. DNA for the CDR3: TGTGCCAGCAGTTATTTCCAGGGGTACACCGGGGAGCTGTTTTTT.

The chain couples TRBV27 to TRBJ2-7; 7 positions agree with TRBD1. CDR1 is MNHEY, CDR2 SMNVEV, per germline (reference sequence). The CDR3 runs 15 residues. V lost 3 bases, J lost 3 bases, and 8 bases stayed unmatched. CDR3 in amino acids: CASSLGQRRIYEQYF. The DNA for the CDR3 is TGTGCCAGCAGTTTGGGACAGCGGAGGATCTACGAGCAGTACTTC.